This T cell receptor beta chain was obtained from a study of T cells in Graves' hyperthyroidism and ophthalmopathy. Study-level points and caveats: The majority of expanded thyroid clonotypes above 0.001 also appeared in blood.

RNA transcripts yielded amplified TCR beta CDR3 regions. Carried out on the TCR CDR3, a first-round RT-PCR used the HTBI primer set. TCRdb itself ran the multiplex PCR reads through MiXCR, one entry per CDR3 protein. Among nearly 600,000 distinct CDR3 sequences, 13% to 15% were seen once, and the ten largest hold around 7%. This clonotype was observed once. Its specificity is unknown. A read error may explain this, as a much larger clone is one base away. The CDR3 is made up of 12 amino acids. Germline loops: CDR1 DFQATT, CDR2 SNEGSKA (reference sequence). The chain employs TRBV20-1 and TRBJ2-1, with a weak D call TRBD1 (6 bases). The sequenced sample was blood. The sequence derives from a woman under 30 with Graves' ophthalmopathy. CDR3 amino acids: CRRGKWDNEQSF. Here the CDR3 DNA reads TGCAGGAGGGGGAAATGGGACAATGAGCAGTCCTTC.